These 9 T cell receptor beta chains were all obtained from the same sample, sequenced in a study of T cell clonotyping in hematopoietic cell transplantation. Assay: immunoSEQ multiplex PCR; the TCRdb copy retains only in-frame clones and omits some. The sample contains more than 25,000 clones, roughly nine tenths of which appear only once. Material: PBMCs, obtained 100 days after allogeneic stem cell transplant. The source is a female patient aged 50-59 years who had an allogeneic stem cell transplant from a related donor, so the T cells may come from the graft donor. Some clones in this sample may be carry-over from other donors' samples.

The rearrangement joins TRBV11-3 to TRBJ2-5; possible D gene TRBD2, 5 bases. In germline, CDR1 is SGHNT, CDR2 YENEEA. V shed 3 bases and J shed 7 bases, with 12 bases lying between them. This CDR3 has 13 amino acids. This chain's CDR3 is CASSFEGVGTQYF. The DNA for the CDR3 is TGTGCCAGCAGCTTCGAGGGAGTGGGGACCCAGTACTTC.

This sequence joins TRBV29-1 and TRBJ2-6, with D unresolved. The length of the CDR3 is 13 residues. Germline V gene sequence: CDR1 SQVTM, CDR2 ANQGSEA. Trimming removed 4 bases at V and 0 bases at J, with 4 bases between. The CDR3 DNA sequence: TGCAGCGTTGTTTCCTCTGGGGCCAACGTCCTGACTTTC. This translates into CSVVSSGANVLTF.

The chain uses TRBV30 and TRBJ1-1; no clear D gene. CDR3 length equals 12 residues. The V gene's germline CDR1 is GTSNPN and CDR2 SVGIG (reference sequence). The ends were cut back, 7 bases at V and 4 bases at J, with 13 bases in the middle. CDR3 bases: TGTGCCTCCTCAAGAGGCGGCACTGAAGCTTTCTTT. Translated, it gives CASSRGGTEAFF.

J is TRBJ2-7 and V is TRBV11-2; D gene ambiguous. V lost 7 bases and J 4 bases, leaving 14 bases between the germline ends. From germline, CDR1 is SGHAT and CDR2 FQNNGV. The CDR3 covers 13 residues. The CDR3 here is CASNRLVGYEQYF. The CDR3 DNA reads as TGTGCCAGCAACCGGCTTGTAGGTTACGAGCAGTACTTC. Filled out from reference TRBV11-2 and TRBJ2-7, the complete variable domain reads EAGVAQSPRYKIIEKRQSVAFWCNPISGHATLYWYQQILGQGPKLLIQFQNNGVVDDSQLPKDRFSAERLKGVDSTLKIQPAKLEDSAVYLCASNRLVGYEQYFGPGTRLTVT.

This sequence joins TRBV5-6 and TRBJ2-1, with D possibly TRBD2 on 5 matching bases. V lost 0 bases, J lost 9 bases, and 16 bases lay in between. The V gene's germline CDR1 is SGHDT and CDR2 YYEEEE. The CDR3 runs 15 residues. CDR3 in amino acids: CASSLGGWQHGEQFF. Here the CDR3 DNA reads TGTGCCAGCAGCTTGGGCGGGTGGCAACATGGTGAGCAGTTCTTC.

The gene calls are TRBV4-1 and TRBJ2-3, with D possibly TRBD2 on 5 matching bases. Trimming removed 1 base from V and 9 bases from J, with 17 bases in between. The CDR3 covers 15 residues. The V gene's germline CDR1 is MGHRA and CDR2 YSYEKL. CDR3 nucleotide sequence: TGCGCCAGCAGCCAAGCCCCAGGAGACGGGGAAACGCAGTATTTT. Encoded protein: CASSQAPGDGETQYF.

This chain joins TRBV7-2 and TRBJ1-4, with D possibly TRBD1 on 6 matching bases. Germline CDR1 reads SGHTA; CDR2 reads FQGNSA. There are 15 residues in the CDR3. Trimming shortened V by 5 bases and J by 2 bases, and 12 bases separated the two germline ends. CDR3 coding DNA: TGTGCCAGCAGCCTCCAGGGGTCCACTAATGAAAAACTGTTTTTT. It yields the protein CASSLQGSTNEKLFF.

The sample holds a few counts of this clone. The chain is built from TRBV5-8 and TRBJ1-1; D perhaps matches TRBD1 (5 bases). The germline V gene encodes CDR1 SGHTS and CDR2 YDEGEE. V lost 0 bases and J 5 bases, leaving 14 bases between the germline ends. This CDR3 is 15 amino acids long. The DNA of the CDR3 is TGTGCCAGCAGCTTGGCCTGGGGGGACTATACTGAAGCTTTCTTT. Its translation is CASSLAWGDYTEAFF.

This clone is a singleton in its sample. The rearrangement uses TRBV5-4 and TRBJ1-5; tentatively, D is TRBD1 (5 bases). From germline, CDR1 is SGHNT and CDR2 YYREEE (reference sequence). Trimming took off 4 bases at V and 5 bases at J, with 13 bases between the two ends. The CDR3 is 14 residues long. CDR3 nucleotides: TGTGCCAGCAGCCAGGGAGGAGGGGATCAGCCCCAGCATTTT. Encoded protein: CASSQGGGDQPQHF.